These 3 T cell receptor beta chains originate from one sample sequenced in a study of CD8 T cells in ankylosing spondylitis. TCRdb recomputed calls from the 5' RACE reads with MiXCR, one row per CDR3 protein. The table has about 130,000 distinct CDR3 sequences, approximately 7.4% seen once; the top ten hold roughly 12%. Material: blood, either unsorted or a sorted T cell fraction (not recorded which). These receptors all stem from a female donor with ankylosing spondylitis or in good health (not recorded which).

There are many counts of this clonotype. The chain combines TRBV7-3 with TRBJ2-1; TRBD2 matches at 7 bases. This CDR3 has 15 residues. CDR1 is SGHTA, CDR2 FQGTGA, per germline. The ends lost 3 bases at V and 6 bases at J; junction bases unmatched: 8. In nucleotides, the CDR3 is TGTGCCAGCAGCTTTAGGGGAGGGGTATTCAATGAGCAGTTCTTC. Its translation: CASSFRGGVFNEQFF.

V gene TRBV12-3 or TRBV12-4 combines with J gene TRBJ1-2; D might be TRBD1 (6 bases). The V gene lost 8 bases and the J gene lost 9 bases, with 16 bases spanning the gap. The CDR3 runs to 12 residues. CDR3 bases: TGTGCCAGCTCTAGGAACAGGGAAAGCTACACCTTC. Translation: CASSRNRESYTF.

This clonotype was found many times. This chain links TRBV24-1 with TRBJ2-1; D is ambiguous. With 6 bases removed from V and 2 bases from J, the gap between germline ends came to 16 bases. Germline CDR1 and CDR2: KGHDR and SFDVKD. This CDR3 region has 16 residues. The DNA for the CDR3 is TGTGCCACCAGTCGGTCGGGCGAAGGCCCCTACAATGAGCAGTTCTTC. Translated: CATSRSGEGPYNEQFF.